Listed here are 4 T cell receptor beta chains from one sample, sequenced in a study of CD8 T cells in ankylosing spondylitis. Overall study results and limits: Apparently characteristic of ankylosing spondylitis blood was a TCR beta motif (about eight highly homologous variants).

Each CDR3 protein is one row after TCRdb ran MiXCR on the 5' RACE reads. The repertoire has 670,000 or so distinct CDR3 sequences, 15% to 20% of them found once; the top ten carry approximately 18%. These receptors have no known antigen. Sequenced material: blood, either unsorted or a sorted T cell fraction (not recorded which). These receptor sequences come from a male donor with ankylosing spondylitis.

This clonotype was found many times. This sequence joins TRBV20-1 and TRBJ1-2; 7 bases map to TRBD1. J was trimmed by 4 bases and V by 3 bases; bases with no gene match: 11. Germline V gene sequence: CDR1 DFQATT, CDR2 SNEGSKA (reference sequence). The CDR3 covers 15 residues. CDR3 protein: CSASTGTASTYGYTF. The CDR3 region has the DNA TGCAGTGCTAGTACCGGGACAGCTTCTACCTATGGCTACACCTTC.

This clonotype showed up just a few times. V usage is TRBV5-6 and J usage is TRBJ2-5; a weak D match, TRBD2 (7 bases). V lost 4 bases and J 5 bases, leaving 21 bases between the germline ends. The germline gives CDR1 SGHDT, CDR2 YYEEEE. The CDR3 is made up of 16 amino acids. The CDR3 coding sequence is TGTGCCAGCAGCGTTTTTTTGCGGGGGCCGGGGGAGACCCAGTACTTC. It codes for CASSVFLRGPGETQYF.

This clonotype appeared a few times. This chain connects TRBV5-1 to TRBJ2-2, with 8 nucleotides matching TRBD2. The germline V gene encodes CDR1 SGHRS and CDR2 YFSETQ. This CDR3 region has 18 residues. V lost 4 bases, J lost 0 bases, and 11 bases stayed unmatched. The CDR3 sequence: CASSPRGLAGANTGELFF. In nucleotides, the CDR3 is TGCGCCAGCAGCCCGCGAGGTCTAGCGGGCGCGAACACCGGGGAGCTGTTTTTT.

The sample holds a few counts of this clonotype. The chain recombines TRBV7-2 with TRBJ2-1, with D possibly being TRBD1 or TRBD2 (7 bases each). The V end lost 5 bases, the J end lost 8 bases, and 22 bases lay between the germline ends. The CDR3 runs to 16 residues. CDR1 and CDR2 (germline): SGHTA, FQGNSA. CDR3 DNA: TGTGCCAGCAGCCCAAATTCCAGGGGGGGGCCCCATGAGCAGTTCTTC. Translation: CASSPNSRGGPHEQFF.